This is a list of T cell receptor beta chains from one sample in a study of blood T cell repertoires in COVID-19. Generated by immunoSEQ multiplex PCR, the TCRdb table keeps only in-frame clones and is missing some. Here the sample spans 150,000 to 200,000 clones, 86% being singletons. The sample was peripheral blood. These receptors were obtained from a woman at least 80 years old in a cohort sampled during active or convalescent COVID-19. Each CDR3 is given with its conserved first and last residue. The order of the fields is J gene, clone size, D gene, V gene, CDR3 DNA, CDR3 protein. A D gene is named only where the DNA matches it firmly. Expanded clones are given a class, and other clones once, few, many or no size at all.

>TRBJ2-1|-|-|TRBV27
TGTGCCAGCAGAAAGACCACGCTAGCGAACAATGAGCAGTTCTTC
CASRKTTLANNEQFF
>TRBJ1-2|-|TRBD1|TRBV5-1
TGCGCCAGCAGGCTCGGACAGGGAAAGAACTATGGCTACACCTTC
CASRLGQGKNYGYTF
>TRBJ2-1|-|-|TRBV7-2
TGTGCCAGCAGCTTCAACTTGGTGAATGAGCAGTTCTTC
CASSFNLVNEQFF
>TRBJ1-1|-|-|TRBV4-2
TGTGCCAGCAGCCAAGGTTTTCGACAGAAGAACACTGAAGCTTTCTTT
CASSQGFRQKNTEAFF
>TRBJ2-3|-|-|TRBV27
TGTGCCAGCAGTTTAAGAGGGTCCCTCACAGATACGCAGTATTTT
CASSLRGSLTDTQYF
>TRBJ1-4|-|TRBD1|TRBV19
TGTGCCAGTAACCCCCGGACAGGGGGAAATGAAAAACTGTTTTTT
CASNPRTGGNEKLFF
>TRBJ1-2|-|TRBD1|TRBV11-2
TGTGCCAGCAGCTTAGTTACCAGGGGGGCTGGCTACACCTTC
CASSLVTRGAGYTF
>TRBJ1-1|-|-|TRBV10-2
TGCGCCAGCAGGGACAGGAACACTGAAGCTTTCTTT
CASRDRNTEAFF
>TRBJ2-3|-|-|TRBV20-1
TGCAGTGCTTGGGCGTCAGATACGCAGTATTTT
CSAWASDTQYF
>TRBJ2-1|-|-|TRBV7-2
TGTGCCAGCAGCCCGGACTGGAGCTCCTACAATGAGCAGTTCTTC
CASSPDWSSYNEQFF
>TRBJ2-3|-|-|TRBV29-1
TGCAGCGTCGAAAAGGGAGAGACAGATACGCAGTATTTT
CSVEKGETDTQYF
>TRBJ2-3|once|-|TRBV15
TGTGCCACCAGCAGAGATCTCCTTTGGGGACACCCCGCTAGCACAGATACGCAGTATTTT
CATSRDLLWGHPASTDTQYF
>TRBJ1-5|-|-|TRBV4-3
TGCGCCAGCAGCCAAGGAGTAGGGGGGGCGAATCAGCCCCAGCATTTT
CASSQGVGGANQPQHF
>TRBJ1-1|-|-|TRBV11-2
TGTGCCAGCAGCTTTGGACAAACTGAAGCTTTCTTT
CASSFGQTEAFF
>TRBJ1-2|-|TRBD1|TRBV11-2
TGTGCCAGCAGCCCCACAAGGACAGGGCATTATGGCTACACCTTC
CASSPTRTGHYGYTF
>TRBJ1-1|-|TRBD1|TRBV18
TGTGCCAGCTCACCACTCGTCACAGGGGGCTTAGGGAACACTGAAGCTTTCTTT
CASSPLVTGGLGNTEAFF
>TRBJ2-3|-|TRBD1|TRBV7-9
TGTGCCAGCAGCTCCCAGGGGGCGAGCACAGATACGCAGTATTTT
CASSSQGASTDTQYF
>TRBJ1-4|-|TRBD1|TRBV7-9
TGTGCCAGCAGCTTACATTTCTCGGGACAGGGGTTCACTAATGAAAAACTGTTTTTT
CASSLHFSGQGFTNEKLFF
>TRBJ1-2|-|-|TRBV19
TGTGCCAGTAGTTTATCGGGGATCTATGGCTACACCTTC
CASSLSGIYGYTF
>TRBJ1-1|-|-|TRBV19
TGTGCCAGTAGTATAGATATGAGGGGAGTGGAGGGTGAAGCTTTCTTT
CASSIDMRGVEGEAFF
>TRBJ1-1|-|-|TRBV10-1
TGCGCCAGCAGTCCGCAGGCGAACACTGAAGCTTTCTTT
CASSPQANTEAFF
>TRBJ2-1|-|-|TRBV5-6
TGTGCCAGCAGCTTGGGGCCGGGGAGCAATGAGCAGTTCTTC
CASSLGPGSNEQFF